This T cell receptor beta chain was profiled in a study of cytomegalovirus exposure and HLA in healthy donors. The PCR was carried out with 60 Vbeta primers and 13 Jbeta primers. The method was immunoSEQ multiplex PCR; TCRdb's version includes in-frame clones alone and lacks a portion of them. This table has over 45,000 clones, 83% appearing once. Study-level points and caveats: A later analysis linked a missense DCLRE1C variant to TCR beta V- and J-gene trimming.

Details on this clone: The antigen is unknown.

The CDR3 contains 14 residues. Trimming stripped 3 bases from V and 6 bases from J, with 13 bases between. Sequencing input: PBMCs. The chain has TRBV23-1 and TRBJ2-3; a weak D match, TRBD1 (6 bases). TRBV23-1 is filed as an ORF, its function uncertain. The sequence was obtained from a man aged 25-45 years in good health and CMV-seronegative. The CDR3 DNA follows: TGCGCCAGCAGTCATGGGACAAGGTGGGATACGCAGTATTTT. Translation: CASSHGTRWDTQYF.